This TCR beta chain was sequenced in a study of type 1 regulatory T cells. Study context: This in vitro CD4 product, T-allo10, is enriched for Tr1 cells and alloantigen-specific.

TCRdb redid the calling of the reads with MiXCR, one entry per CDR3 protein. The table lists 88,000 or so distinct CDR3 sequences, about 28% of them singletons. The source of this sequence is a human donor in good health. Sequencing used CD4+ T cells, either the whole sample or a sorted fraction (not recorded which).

DNA for the CDR3: TGCAGTGCTAAAGATCTTCCGGGGAACACAGATACGCAGTATTTT. Protein sequence: CSAKDLPGNTDTQYF. V gene TRBV20-1 combines with J gene TRBJ2-3, with D possibly being TRBD2 (5 bases). The V and J ends lost 4 bases and 2 bases respectively, with 16 bases between them. The CDR3 contains 15 residues. Looked up from germline, CDR1 is DFQATT and CDR2 is SNEGSKA (reference sequence).